These 21 T cell receptor beta chains share one sample of origin, sequenced in a study of shared clonotypes between healthy human individuals. The table came from immunoSEQ multiplex PCR; TCRdb's copy has only in-frame clones and leaves some out. The data show 2 million to 3 million clones, with more than 80% seen just once and roughly 0.13% held by the top ten. Sequences were obtained from naive CD4+ T cells sorted from blood. Subset noted: CD45RA+ positively selected. Source of these receptors: a young man in good health.

The chain recombines TRBV29-1 with TRBJ2-1, with D perhaps TRBD2 (7 bases). This CDR3 has 17 amino acids. V lost 0 bases and J 0 bases, leaving 15 bases between the germline ends. Germline assignment: CDR1 SQVTM and CDR2 ANQGSEA. The CDR3 region is CSVEEGGDRSSYNEQFF. CDR3 nucleotides: TGCAGCGTTGAAGAAGGGGGGGACCGGAGCTCCTACAATGAGCAGTTCTTC.

In regard to this clone: Compared with germline, one end of the junction differs, possibly owing to a read error. V usage is TRBV7-7 and J usage is TRBJ2-5, with 7 bases identical to TRBD2. This CDR3 has 13 amino acids. The germline V gene encodes CDR1 SSHAT and CDR2 FNYEAQ (reference sequence). CDR3 residues: CASSTRGGETQYF. CDR3 nucleotide sequence: TGTGCTAGCAGCACTAGGGGAGGGGAGACCCAGTACTTC.

This clone was counted once. The J gene is TRBJ2-1, the V gene TRBV11-3; 8 bases map to TRBD2. Germline CDR1 reads SGHNT; CDR2 reads YENEEA. The CDR3 loop spans 15 amino acids. V gave up 1 base and J gave up 7 bases; unmatched junction bases: 6. CDR3 protein: CASSLAGGPGNEQFF. In DNA form, the CDR3 reads TGTGCCAGCAGCTTAGCGGGAGGGCCGGGGAATGAGCAGTTCTTC.

The chain carries TRBV7-2 and TRBJ2-1; no clear D gene. Per the germline V gene, CDR1 is SGHTA and CDR2 is FQGNSA. The CDR3 runs 15 residues. Trimming took off 6 bases at V and 0 bases at J, with 12 bases between the two ends. The CDR3 DNA follows: TGTGCCAGCAGTATAGACTCCCCCTCCTACAATGAGCAGTTCTTC. Its protein product is CASSIDSPSYNEQFF.

This sequence joins TRBV14 and TRBJ2-7, with 9 bases aligning to TRBD1. With V trimmed by 8 bases and J by 2 bases, 4 bases remained unmatched. Germline CDR1 reads SGHDN; CDR2 reads FVKESK. CDR3 length: 13 amino acids. As DNA, the CDR3 is TGTGCCAGCCGGACAGGGGCCACCTACGAGCAGTACTTC. The encoded protein is CASRTGATYEQYF.

This chain joins TRBV9 and TRBJ1-2; D not resolved. The CDR3 runs 15 residues. Germline V gene data show CDR1 as SGDLS and CDR2 as YYNGEE. The V gene lost 4 bases and the J gene lost 6 bases, with 19 bases spanning the gap. CDR3 loop: CASSYRPDPLDGYTF. The CDR3 DNA follows: TGTGCCAGCAGCTACCGACCCGACCCCCTGGATGGCTACACCTTC.

The chain joins TRBV4-1 to TRBJ2-7, with 8 positions matching TRBD2. This CDR3 has 15 amino acids. With V trimmed by 4 bases and J by 0 bases, 5 bases remained unmatched. Germline CDR1 reads MGHRA; CDR2 reads YSYEKL. The CDR3 here is CASSLTSGPSYEQYF. In nucleotides, the CDR3 is TGCGCCAGCAGCCTCACTAGCGGCCCCTCCTACGAGCAGTACTTC.

The chain joins TRBV9 to TRBJ1-4, with TRBD1 matching 7 bases. Germline CDR1 and CDR2: SGDLS and YYNGEE. V gave up 2 bases and J gave up 5 bases; unmatched junction bases: 6. The CDR3 contains 15 residues. CDR3 sequence reads: CASSVGDRENEKLFF. The CDR3, as DNA: TGTGCCAGCAGCGTGGGAGACAGGGAGAATGAAAAACTGTTTTTT.

V usage is TRBV28 and J usage is TRBJ1-4; a possible D gene is TRBD1 (5 bases). This CDR3 is built from 15 residues. Trimming cost V 7 bases and J 12 bases, with 24 bases left between them. The germline V gene has CDR1 MDHEN and CDR2 SYDVKM. CDR3 DNA sequence: TGTGCCAGCACCCCAAGCGGCAGGGCGATTTGGGAACTGTTTTTT. The encoded protein is CASTPSGRAIWELFF.

The V and J genes are TRBV19 and TRBJ1-1; D unresolved. Germline V CDR1 and CDR2: LNHDA, SQIVND (reference sequence). V gave up 3 bases and J gave up 4 bases, with 12 bases separating them. The CDR3 sequence is 14 residues long. The CDR3 region is CASSIQPGSTEAFF. The CDR3 DNA is TGTGCCAGTAGTATTCAACCGGGGAGCACTGAAGCTTTCTTT.

This chain links TRBV4-3 with TRBJ1-6, with a weak D call TRBD1 (5 bases). The germline gives CDR1 LGHNA, CDR2 YSLEER. The CDR3 runs 15 residues. V was clipped by 2 bases and J by 8 bases, with 13 bases between them. The CDR3 DNA is TGCGCCAGCAGCCAACAGGGAAGAAGTGATTCACCCCTCCACTTT. It specifies CASSQQGRSDSPLHF.

This chain uses TRBV10-1 with TRBJ2-2, with D unclear. The V and J ends lost 2 bases and 8 bases respectively, with 9 bases between them. Germline CDR1 reads WNHNN; CDR2 reads SYGVQD (reference sequence). The CDR3 consists of 13 residues. DNA of the CDR3: TGCGCCAGCAGTGAGAACTCACAAGGGGAGCTGTTTTTT. Its translation is CASSENSQGELFF.

This chain links TRBV2 with TRBJ2-3; the D gene is possibly TRBD2 (6 bases). This CDR3 is built from 14 residues. With 6 bases removed from V and 0 bases from J, the gap between germline ends came to 10 bases. Germline loops: CDR1 SNHLY, CDR2 FYNNEI. CDR3 loop: CASRPGTSTDTQYF. The CDR3 nucleotides read TGTGCCAGCAGGCCCGGGACTAGCACAGATACGCAGTATTTT.

This sequence joins TRBV28 and TRBJ2-1; D is uncertain. The V end was cut by 7 bases, the J end by 4 bases, with 11 bases between. Germline V lookup: CDR1 MDHEN, CDR2 SYDVKM. This CDR3 spans 13 amino acids. CDR3 bases: TGTGCCAGCACCTATCCCCCGTACAATGAGCAGTTCTTC. The encoded protein is CASTYPPYNEQFF.

The rearrangement links TRBV19 to TRBJ2-5; D might be TRBD1 (6 bases). CDR1 and CDR2 from the germline V gene are LNHDA and SQIVND (reference sequence). Trimming took off 4 bases at V and 4 bases at J, with 19 bases between the two ends. This CDR3 has 16 residues. CDR3 sequence: CASSTDSPRPGETQYF. The CDR3 region has the DNA TGTGCCAGTAGTACGGACAGCCCCCGCCCGGGAGAGACCCAGTACTTC.

V usage is TRBV9 and J usage is TRBJ1-2; tentatively, D is TRBD1 (6 bases). The CDR3 sequence is 14 residues long. V lost 2 bases and J 6 bases, leaving 14 bases between the germline ends. CDR1 is SGDLS, CDR2 YYNGEE, per germline. The CDR3 protein is CASSVSLGGNGYTF. CDR3 DNA sequence: TGTGCCAGCAGCGTGAGTTTAGGGGGAAATGGCTACACCTTC. The full variable domain, with the rest looked up from reference TRBV9 and TRBJ1-2, is DSGVTQTPKHLITATGQRVTLRCSPRSGDLSVYWYQQSLDQGLQFLIQYYNGEERAKGNILERFSAQQFPDLHSELNLSSLELGDSALYFCASSVSLGGNGYTFGSGTRLTVV.

This chain's CDR3 is CSVERLAGGYNEQFF. In nucleotides, the CDR3 is TGCAGCGTTGAAAGACTAGCGGGAGGCTACAATGAGCAGTTCTTC. The chain joins TRBV29-1 to TRBJ2-1; 13 bases are a match to TRBD2. With V trimmed by 2 bases and J by 3 bases, 1 base remained unmatched. CDR3 length: 15 residues. The germline CDR1 and CDR2 sequences are SQVTM and ANQGSEA.

This chain links TRBV7-9 with TRBJ2-3; the D is unclear. The CDR3 is 10 residues long. The germline CDR1 and CDR2 sequences are SEHNR and FQNEAQ (reference sequence). The V and J ends lost 5 bases and 7 bases respectively, with 4 bases between them. The CDR3 DNA sequence: TGTGCCAGCAGCCCTAATACGCAGTATTTT. Encoded protein: CASSPNTQYF.

This rearrangement joins TRBV6-5 to TRBJ2-3; no clear D gene. V lost 5 bases and J lost 2, with 11 bases in between. This CDR3 has 14 amino acids. CDR1 is MNHEY and CDR2 is SVGAGI in the germline V gene. DNA for the CDR3: TGTGCCAGCAGTCGTGGACGAAACACAGATACGCAGTATTTT. This sequence encodes CASSRGRNTDTQYF.

This clone was counted a single time. The rearrangement links TRBV4-1 to TRBJ2-3; 8 nucleotides match TRBD1. In germline, CDR1 is MGHRA, CDR2 YSYEKL. This CDR3 region has 14 residues. The ends lost 4 bases at V and 6 bases at J; junction bases unmatched: 6. As DNA, the CDR3 is TGCGCCAGCAGCCGAGCGACAGGGGTTGATACGCAGTATTTT. It yields the protein CASSRATGVDTQYF.

The rearrangement joins TRBV9 to TRBJ1-2; D might be TRBD1 (6 bases). Germline lookup yields CDR1 SGDLS and CDR2 YYNGEE. CDR3 length: 15 amino acids. V was clipped by 4 bases and J by 1 base, with 14 bases between them. The CDR3 region has the DNA TGTGCCAGCAGCACACAGGGAAGTGGTAACTATGGCTACACCTTC. Translated, it gives CASSTQGSGNYGYTF.